The clone carrying this T cell receptor (beta chain) has only one observation. Its antigen remains unidentified. The record originates from a study of cytomegalovirus exposure and HLA in healthy donors. Findings and limits, study-wide: Judged likely to be a sequencing artifact was a cluster of highly shared sequence variants.

The PCR contained 60 Vbeta and 13 Jbeta primers. Sequenced by immunoSEQ multiplex PCR; TCRdb stores in-frame clones only, minus some. This table holds 220,000 or so clones, 65% to 75% found once. Sequencing was done on a sample of PBMCs. The TCR was taken from a woman aged 25 to 39 in good health and CMV-seronegative.

The CDR3 coding sequence is TGTGCCTGGAGTCCTCGGACAGGGGATCCGCAGTTCTTC. This codes for CAWSPRTGDPQFF. The V gene is TRBV30, the J gene TRBJ2-1, with TRBD1 matching over 9 bases. The trim removed 2 bases at V and 12 bases at J, leaving 8 bases unmatched. This CDR3 is 13 amino acids long. Per the germline V gene, CDR1 is GTSNPN and CDR2 is SVGIG (reference sequence).